The 10 T cell receptor beta chains presented below share a single source sample, sequenced in a study of control samples from healthy donors and cancer patients (dated by TCRdb to about 2020). Libraries came from the immunoSEQ multiplex PCR assay. This immuneACCESS table, as held by TCRdb, lists in-frame sequences with V and J called but not all clones. Of the missing ones, under half trace to an unresolved V gene in checked studies; the others have no known cause. The sample yields over 100,000 clones; about 91% were counted once. 2% to 2.5% of the sample is taken by the ten largest. The material sequenced was blood. These receptors came from a woman aged 18 to 35 in good health.

This rearrangement joins TRBV28 to TRBJ1-4, with a weak D call TRBD1 (5 bases). CDR1 and CDR2 (germline): MDHEN, SYDVKM. Trimming pared 1 base from V and 5 bases from J, leaving 14 bases between. This CDR3 has 16 amino acids. This CDR3 reads CASSLLRGDGNEKLFF. The CDR3 DNA reads TGTGCCAGCAGTTTATTGCGTGGGGACGGGAATGAAAAACTGTTTTTT.

The genes are TRBV28 and TRBJ2-1, with D possibly matching TRBD2 (7 bases). CDR3 size: 14 residues. V was clipped by 2 bases and J by 4 bases, with 9 bases between them. Germline V lookup: CDR1 MDHEN, CDR2 SYDVKM. The CDR3 loop is CASSLKGGYNEQFF. In DNA, the CDR3 is TGTGCCAGCAGTTTAAAGGGGGGGTACAATGAGCAGTTCTTC.

The chain has TRBV5-4 and TRBJ2-7; 8 nucleotides agree with TRBD1. V dropped 1 base and J dropped 2; count of bases not matched to a gene: 5. This CDR3 has 15 amino acids. CDR1 SGHNT and CDR2 YYREEE come from the germline V gene (reference sequence). The CDR3 here is CASSLSGTGTYEQYF. The CDR3 nucleotides read TGTGCCAGCAGCTTGTCGGGGACAGGAACCTACGAGCAGTACTTC. The full variable domain, its missing parts supplied by reference TRBV5-4 and TRBJ2-7, is ETGVTQSPTHLIKTRGQQVTLRCSSQSGHNTVSWYQQALGQGPQFIFQYYREEENGRGNFPPRFSGLQFPNYSSELNVNALELDDSALYLCASSLSGTGTYEQYFGPGTRLTVT.

V and J are TRBV11-2 and TRBJ2-1; 10 nucleotides agree with TRBD1. Germline trimming cut 5 bases from V and 6 bases from J; bases unmatched to any gene: 10. The CDR3 runs to 16 residues. Per germline, CDR1 SGHAT and CDR2 FQNNGV. DNA for the CDR3: TGTGCCAGCAGCCTACTGACAGGGGGCCCCCCCAATGAGCAGTTCTTC. It codes for CASSLLTGGPPNEQFF. The full variable domain, its missing parts supplied by reference TRBV11-2 and TRBJ2-1, is EAGVAQSPRYKIIEKRQSVAFWCNPISGHATLYWYQQILGQGPKLLIQFQNNGVVDDSQLPKDRFSAERLKGVDSTLKIQPAKLEDSAVYLCASSLLTGGPPNEQFFGPGTRLTVL.

CDR3 bases: TGTGCCAGTAGATTCTCCGGGACAGCAAATGGCTACACCTTC. Amino acids: CASRFSGTANGYTF. V is TRBV19 and J is TRBJ1-2; 7 bases are shared with TRBD1. The CDR3 is 14 residues long. After removal of 6 bases from V and 6 bases from J, the junction contained 10 bases not matched to a gene. CDR1 is LNHDA and CDR2 is SQIVND in the germline V gene (reference sequence). The complete variable domain, with remaining parts taken from reference TRBV19 and TRBJ1-2, reads DGGITQSPKYLFRKEGQNVTLSCEQNLNHDAMYWYRQDPGQGLRLIYYSQIVNDFQKGDIAEGYSVSREKKESFPLTVTSAQKNPTAFYLCASRFSGTANGYTFGSGTRLTVV.

The rearrangement uses TRBV3-1 (or the pseudogene TRBV3-2) and TRBJ2-3; no clear D. CDR1 LGHDT and CDR2 YNNKEL come from the germline V gene (reference sequence). Trimming took off 0 bases at V and 2 bases at J, with 9 bases between the two ends. The CDR3 length is 15 residues. CDR3 protein: CASSQEWSPTDTQYF. DNA of the CDR3: TGTGCCAGCAGCCAAGAATGGAGCCCCACAGATACGCAGTATTTT.

This chain joins TRBV2 and TRBJ1-5, with 8 bases matching TRBD1. CDR1 and CDR2 from the germline V gene are SNHLY and FYNNEI. Unmatched junction bases numbered 11, after V lost 7 bases and J lost 3 bases. The CDR3 runs 16 residues. This CDR3 is CASNSIGTGVNQPQHF. The CDR3 DNA reads as TGTGCCAGCAATTCTATAGGGACAGGAGTCAATCAGCCCCAGCATTTT.

The chain is built from TRBV5-4 and TRBJ2-2; D assignment may be TRBD1 or TRBD2 (6 bases each). V lost 6 bases and J 5 bases, leaving 20 bases between the germline ends. Germline values: CDR1 SGHNT, CDR2 YYREEE (reference sequence). This CDR3 spans 16 amino acids. The CDR3 DNA is TGTGCCAGCACCTCCTGGGGGGCAGCCGATACCGGGGAGCTGTTTTTT. This encodes CASTSWGAADTGELFF.

DNA of the CDR3: TGTGCCTGCGAGGGAACTGAAGCTTTCTTT. Translating it yields CACEGTEAFF. The chain is built from TRBV30 and TRBJ1-1; D call uncertain. Germline V gives CDR1 GTSNPN, CDR2 SVGIG (reference sequence). The CDR3 is 10 amino acids. Trimming removed 6 bases from V and 5 bases from J, with 7 bases in between.

The chain has TRBV27 and TRBJ2-2; possible D gene TRBD2, 5 bases. Per the germline V gene, CDR1 is MNHEY and CDR2 is SMNVEV (reference sequence). The CDR3 is 15 residues long. Trimming left V 3 bases short and J 5 bases short, with 13 bases between. CDR3 sequence (DNA): TGTGCCAGCAGTTTGTACCGGGGTTGGACCGGGGAGCTGTTTTTT. Translation: CASSLYRGWTGELFF.